The rows below give T cell receptor beta chains drawn from one sample of a study of T cell repertoires in aging, cancer and after chemotherapy. A single record per CDR3 protein comes from TCRdb applying MiXCR to the multiplex PCR reads. Of roughly 9,100 distinct CDR3 sequences in the sample, roughly a third were seen once. The sequencing input was blood. These receptors were obtained from a human donor in good health. Each CDR3 is given with its conserved first and last residue. Fields, in order: clone size, V gene, CDR3 length, D gene, J gene, CDR3 DNA, CDR3 protein. A D gene is named only where the DNA matches it firmly. Clone sizes are given selectively: once, few, many, or a class where the clone is expanded.

.	TRBV6-1	16	.	TRBJ2-7	TGTGCCAGCAGTGAAGTAAGATGGGGCAGCAACTACGAGCAGTACTTC	CASSEVRWGSNYEQYF
.	TRBV4-3	16	.	TRBJ2-3	TGCGCCAGCAGCCAAGATGAGGCGAGGGGAGCAGATACGCAGTATTTT	CASSQDEARGADTQYF
few	TRBV4-3	12	.	TRBJ1-6	TGTGCCAGCAGCCAAGCGCAGGGTTCCCTCCACTTT	CASSQAQGSLHF
few	TRBV7-6	17	.	TRBJ2-2	TGTGCCAGCAGCTTGCGGCCAGGGCAGGCCTACACCGGGGAGCTGTTTTTT	CASSLRPGQAYTGELFF
.	TRBV20-1	17	.	TRBJ2-4	TGCAGTGCTAGAGATTTCGTAGGAAGCGGGGCCAAAAACATTCAGTACTTC	CSARDFVGSGAKNIQYF
few	TRBV19	16	TRBD1	TRBJ1-5	TGTGCCAGTAGTAGAGGTCAGGGGGCCGGGTATCAGCCCCAGCATTTT	CASSRGQGAGYQPQHF
.	TRBV10-1	14	.	TRBJ2-1	TGCGCCAGCAATTACAGGAGGCGTCACAATGAGCAGTTCTTC	CASNYRRRHNEQFF
.	TRBV6-6	17	.	TRBJ1-6	TGTGCCAGCAGTTACCCCCCCGGCCGATTTGTTAATTCACCCCTCCACTTT	CASSYPPGRFVNSPLHF
.	TRBV5-1	13	.	TRBJ1-6	TGCGCCAGCAGCTTGAACCTCAATTCACCCCTCCACTTT	CASSLNLNSPLHF
.	TRBV24-1	12	TRBD1	TRBJ1-2	TGTGCCATTGCGGACAGGTACTATGGCTACACCTTC	CAIADRYYGYTF
.	TRBV20-1	14	.	TRBJ1-1	TGCAGTGCTAGAGATCGACAAACGAACACTGAAGCTTTCTTT	CSARDRQTNTEAFF
.	TRBV29-1	16	TRBD1	TRBJ1-5	TGCAGCGTCCTACCCACAGGGGGCGCAGTAAAACAGCCCCAGCATTTT	CSVLPTGGAVKQPQHF
.	TRBV7-9	15	.	TRBJ2-7	TGTGCCAGCAGCTTAAGTGTGGGGGGGGCCGACAAGCAGTACTTC	CASSLSVGGADKQYF
.	TRBV12-3/TRBV12-4	15	.	TRBJ1-1	TGTGCCAGCAGCTCCTTTGGGGTTGGGAACACTGAAGCTTTCTTT	CASSSFGVGNTEAFF
.	TRBV7-2	16	TRBD2	TRBJ2-1	TGTGCCAGCAGCTTCTCCCAGCGGGGGTACTACAATGAGCAGTTCTTC	CASSFSQRGYYNEQFF
.	TRBV7-3	16	TRBD1	TRBJ2-3	TGTGCCAGCAGCTTAATGCCAGGGGGCATGTCAGATACGCAGTATTTT	CASSLMPGGMSDTQYF
few	TRBV5-6	14	.	TRBJ1-5	TGTGCCAGCAGCTTCGCACCAAGGGATCAGCCCCAGCATTTT	CASSFAPRDQPQHF
.	TRBV7-9	19	TRBD2	TRBJ2-3	TGTGCCAGCAACTGGCTGGGTAGCGGGGGGGCTATTGCCACAGATACGCAGTATTTT	CASNWLGSGGAIATDTQYF
few	TRBV27	13	.	TRBJ2-5	TGTGCCAGCAGGAATGTTCAGGGTCGGACCCAGTACTTC	CASRNVQGRTQYF
few	TRBV11-2	15	TRBD1	TRBJ1-1	TGTGCCAGCAGCTTAGGGACAGGGTGGAGCACTGAAGCTTTCTTT	CASSLGTGWSTEAFF
few	TRBV7-9	17	.	TRBJ1-5	TGTGCCAGCAGCTTAGCAATAGGGTTCGGGAGCAATCAGCCCCAGCATTTT	CASSLAIGFGSNQPQHF
few	TRBV30	13	.	TRBJ1-5	TGTGCCTGGAGTATCAGACCTAATCAGCCCCAGCATTTT	CAWSIRPNQPQHF
.	TRBV7-2	11	.	TRBJ2-7	TGTGCCAGCAGCCTCTACTACGAGCAGTACTTC	CASSLYYEQYF
.	TRBV7-2	14	.	TRBJ1-1	TGTGCCAGCACAGGAGCAGGACTCAACACTGAAGCTTTCTTT	CASTGAGLNTEAFF
few	TRBV5-4	17	TRBD2	TRBJ2-5	TGTGCCAGCAGCCTCGCCGGACTAGCGGGGGGATCGGAGACCCAGTACTTC	CASSLAGLAGGSETQYF
few	TRBV6-2/TRBV6-3	17	.	TRBJ2-1	TGTGCCAGCAGTGCCCGTAGTCGGTATGGCGCCTACAATGAGCAGTTCTTC	CASSARSRYGAYNEQFF
.	TRBV19	18	.	TRBJ2-3	TGTGCCAGTAGTCTCTTCCTGGGGCAGGGGACTGCAAGGGATACGCAGTATTTT	CASSLFLGQGTARDTQYF
.	TRBV6-5	14	.	TRBJ2-3	TGTGCCAGCCCACTCGGGGGACCCCCAGATACGCAGTATTTT	CASPLGGPPDTQYF
once	TRBV6-1	12	.	TRBJ1-1	TGCGCCAGCAGTGAGTCCGGGCCTCAAGCTTTCTTT	CASSESGPQAFF
few	TRBV29-1	12	.	TRBJ2-5	TGCAGCGTTTCGCGTTGGGAAGAGACCCAGTACTTC	CSVSRWEETQYF
.	TRBV10-3	14	TRBD2	TRBJ2-7	TGTGCCATCAGACGCCTAGCGGGGGACGTTGAGCAGTACTTC	CAIRRLAGDVEQYF
few	TRBV15	14	.	TRBJ1-1	TGTGCCACCGTCCTGACAGGAGGGTACACTGAAGCTTTCTTT	CATVLTGGYTEAFF
few	TRBV7-9	14	.	TRBJ2-5	TGTGCCAGCAGCTTTGCACTAGCTGCGGAGACCCAGTACTTC	CASSFALAAETQYF
.	TRBV27	19	TRBD1	TRBJ1-5	TGTGCCAGCAGTTTATTTGGGACAGATAGATTCGAGATTAATCAGCCCCAGCATTTT	CASSLFGTDRFEINQPQHF
.	TRBV7-9	16	.	TRBJ1-1	TGTGCCAGCAGCTTAAGAGGTGGGGAAGATGGGACTGAAGCTTTCTTT	CASSLRGGEDGTEAFF
.	TRBV20-1	17	TRBD2	TRBJ2-3	TGCAGTGCTAGAGCCCACCCGGGCGGGGGGCTGGGAGATACGCAGTATTTT	CSARAHPGGGLGDTQYF
.	TRBV11-2	14	TRBD2	TRBJ2-3	TGTGCCAGCGAGCGGGGGGGCCGGGTCGGTACGCAGTATTTT	CASERGGRVGTQYF